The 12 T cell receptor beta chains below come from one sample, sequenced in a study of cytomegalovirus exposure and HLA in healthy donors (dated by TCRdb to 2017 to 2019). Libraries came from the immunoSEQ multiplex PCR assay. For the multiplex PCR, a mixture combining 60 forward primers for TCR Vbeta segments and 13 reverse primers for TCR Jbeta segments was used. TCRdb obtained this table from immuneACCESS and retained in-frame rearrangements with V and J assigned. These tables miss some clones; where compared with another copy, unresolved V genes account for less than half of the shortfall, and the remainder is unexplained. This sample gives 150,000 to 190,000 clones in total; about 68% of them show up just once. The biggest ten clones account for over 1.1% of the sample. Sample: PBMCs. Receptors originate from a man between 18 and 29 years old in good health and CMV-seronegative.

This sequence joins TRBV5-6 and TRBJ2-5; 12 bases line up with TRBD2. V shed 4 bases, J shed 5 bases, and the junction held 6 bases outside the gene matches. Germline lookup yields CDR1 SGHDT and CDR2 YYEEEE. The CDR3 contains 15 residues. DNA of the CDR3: TGTGCCAGCAGCGCCCAGACTAGCGGGGGTGAGACCCAGTACTTC. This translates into CASSAQTSGGETQYF.

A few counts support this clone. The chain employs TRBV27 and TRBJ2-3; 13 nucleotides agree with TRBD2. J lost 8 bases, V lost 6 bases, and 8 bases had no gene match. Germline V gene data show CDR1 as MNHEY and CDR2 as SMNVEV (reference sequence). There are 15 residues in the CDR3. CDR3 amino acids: CASSLGLAGKGTQYF. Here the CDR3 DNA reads TGTGCCAGCAGCCTGGGACTAGCGGGAAAGGGTACGCAGTATTTT.

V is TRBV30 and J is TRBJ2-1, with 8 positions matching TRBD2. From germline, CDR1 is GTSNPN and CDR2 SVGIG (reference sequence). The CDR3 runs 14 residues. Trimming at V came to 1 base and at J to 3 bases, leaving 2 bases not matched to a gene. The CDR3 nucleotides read TGTGCCTGGAGTGAACTAGCGGACTACAATGAGCAGTTCTTC. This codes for CAWSELADYNEQFF.

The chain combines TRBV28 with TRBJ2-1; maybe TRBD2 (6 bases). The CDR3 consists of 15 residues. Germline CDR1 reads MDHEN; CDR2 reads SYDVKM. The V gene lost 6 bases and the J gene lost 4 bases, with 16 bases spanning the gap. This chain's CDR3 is CASSRSSDTYNEQFF. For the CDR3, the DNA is TGTGCCAGCAGCCGCTCTAGCGACACATACAATGAGCAGTTCTTC.

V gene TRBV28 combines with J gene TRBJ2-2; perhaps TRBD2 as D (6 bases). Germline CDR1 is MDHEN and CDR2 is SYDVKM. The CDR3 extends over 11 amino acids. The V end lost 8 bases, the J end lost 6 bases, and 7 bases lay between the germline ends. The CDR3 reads CASGGAGELFF. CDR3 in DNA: TGTGCCAGCGGAGGGGCCGGGGAGCTGTTTTTT.

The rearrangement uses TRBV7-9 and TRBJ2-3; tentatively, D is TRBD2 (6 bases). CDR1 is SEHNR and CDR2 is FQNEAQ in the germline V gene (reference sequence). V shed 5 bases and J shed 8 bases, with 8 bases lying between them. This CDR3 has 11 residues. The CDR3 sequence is CASSPEGTQYF. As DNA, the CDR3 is TGTGCCAGCAGCCCGGAGGGTACGCAGTATTTT.

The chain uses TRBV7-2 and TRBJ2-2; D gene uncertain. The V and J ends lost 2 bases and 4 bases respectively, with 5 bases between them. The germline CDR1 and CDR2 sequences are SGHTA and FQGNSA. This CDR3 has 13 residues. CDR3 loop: CASSLSRTGELFF. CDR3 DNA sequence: TGTGCCAGCAGCTTATCCCGCACCGGGGAGCTGTTTTTT.

CDR3 loop: CASSQDRGAGQPQHF. The CDR3 nucleotides are TGCGCCAGCAGCCAAGACCGGGGAGCGGGTCAGCCCCAGCATTTT. The chain recombines TRBV4-3 with TRBJ1-5; no definite D call. The ends were cut back, 0 bases at V and 6 bases at J, with 12 bases in the middle. There are 15 residues in the CDR3. Germline CDR1 and CDR2: LGHNA and YSLEER.

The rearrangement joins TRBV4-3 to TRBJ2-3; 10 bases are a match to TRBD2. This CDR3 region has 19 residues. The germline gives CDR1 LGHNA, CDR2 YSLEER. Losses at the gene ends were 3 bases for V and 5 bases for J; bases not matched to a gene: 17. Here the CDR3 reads CASSHRRAGAGGGGDTQYF. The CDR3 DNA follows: TGCGCCAGCAGCCACCGAAGAGCGGGAGCGGGAGGGGGAGGAGATACGCAGTATTTT.

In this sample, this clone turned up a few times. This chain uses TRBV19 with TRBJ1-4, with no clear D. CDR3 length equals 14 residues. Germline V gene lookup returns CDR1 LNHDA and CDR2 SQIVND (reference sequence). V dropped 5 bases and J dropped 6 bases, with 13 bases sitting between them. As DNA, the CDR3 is TGTGCCAGTAGTCCCCGGAGGGAGGATGAAAAACTGTTTTTT. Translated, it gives CASSPRREDEKLFF.

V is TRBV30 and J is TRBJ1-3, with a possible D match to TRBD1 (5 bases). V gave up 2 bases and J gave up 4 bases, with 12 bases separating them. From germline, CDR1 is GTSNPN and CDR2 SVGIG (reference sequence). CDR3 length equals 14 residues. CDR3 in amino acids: CAWSPLTGGNTIYF. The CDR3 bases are TGTGCCTGGAGTCCCCTTACAGGCGGAAACACCATATATTTT.

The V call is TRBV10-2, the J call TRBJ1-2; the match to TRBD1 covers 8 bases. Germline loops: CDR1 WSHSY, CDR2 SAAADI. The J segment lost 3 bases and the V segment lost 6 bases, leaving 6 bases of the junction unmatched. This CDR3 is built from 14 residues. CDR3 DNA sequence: TGCGCCAGCAGCCCGAGACAGGGGCACTATGGCTACACCTTC. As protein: CASSPRQGHYGYTF.